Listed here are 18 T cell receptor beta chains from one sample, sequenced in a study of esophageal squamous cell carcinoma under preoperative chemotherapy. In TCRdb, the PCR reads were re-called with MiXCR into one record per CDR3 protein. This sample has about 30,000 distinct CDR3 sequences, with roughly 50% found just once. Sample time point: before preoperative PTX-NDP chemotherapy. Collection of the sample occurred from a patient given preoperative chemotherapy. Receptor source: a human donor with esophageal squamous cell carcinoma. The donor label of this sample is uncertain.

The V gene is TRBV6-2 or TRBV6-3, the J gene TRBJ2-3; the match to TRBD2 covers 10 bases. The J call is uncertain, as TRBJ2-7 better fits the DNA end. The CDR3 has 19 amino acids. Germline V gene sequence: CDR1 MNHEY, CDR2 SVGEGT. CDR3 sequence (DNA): TGTGCCAGCAGTTACCTCCCGGGGCGCGGGACTAGCGATTCCTACGAGCAGTACTTC. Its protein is CASSYLPGRGTSDSYEQYF.

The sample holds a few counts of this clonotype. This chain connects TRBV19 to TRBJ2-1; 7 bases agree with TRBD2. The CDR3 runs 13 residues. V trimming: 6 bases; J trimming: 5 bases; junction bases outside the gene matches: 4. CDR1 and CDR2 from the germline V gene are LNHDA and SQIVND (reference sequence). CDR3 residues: CASRPGLNNEQFF. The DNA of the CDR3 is TGTGCCAGTAGGCCGGGACTAAACAATGAGCAGTTCTTC.

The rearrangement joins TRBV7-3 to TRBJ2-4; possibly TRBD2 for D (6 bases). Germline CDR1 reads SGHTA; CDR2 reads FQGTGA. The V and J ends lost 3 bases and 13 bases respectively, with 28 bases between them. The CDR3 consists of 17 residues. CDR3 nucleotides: TGTGCCAGCAGCTTGGTACCCGGGGGACGGGTCCAAAACACCCAGTACTTC. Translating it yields CASSLVPGGRVQNTQYF.

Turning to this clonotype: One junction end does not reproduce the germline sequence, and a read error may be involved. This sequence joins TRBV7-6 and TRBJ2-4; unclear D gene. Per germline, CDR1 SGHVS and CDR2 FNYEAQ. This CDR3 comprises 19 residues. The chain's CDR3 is CASSLDPPIAGRAKNIQYF. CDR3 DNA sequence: TGTGCCAGCAGCTTGGATCCGCCCATCGCCGGGCGAGCCAAAAACATCCAGTACTTC.

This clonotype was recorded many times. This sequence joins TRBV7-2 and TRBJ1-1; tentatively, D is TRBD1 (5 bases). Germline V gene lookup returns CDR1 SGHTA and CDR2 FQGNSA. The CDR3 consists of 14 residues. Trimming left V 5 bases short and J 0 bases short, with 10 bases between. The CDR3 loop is CASSRDAMNTEAFF. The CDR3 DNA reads TGTGCCAGCAGCCGGGACGCCATGAACACTGAAGCTTTCTTT.

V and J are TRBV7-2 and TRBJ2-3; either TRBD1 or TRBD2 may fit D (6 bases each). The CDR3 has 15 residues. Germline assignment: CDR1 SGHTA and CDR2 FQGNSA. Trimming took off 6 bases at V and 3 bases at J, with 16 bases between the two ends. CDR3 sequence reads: CASRYPGAQTDTQYF. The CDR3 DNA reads TGTGCCAGCAGGTACCCGGGGGCGCAGACAGATACGCAGTATTTT.

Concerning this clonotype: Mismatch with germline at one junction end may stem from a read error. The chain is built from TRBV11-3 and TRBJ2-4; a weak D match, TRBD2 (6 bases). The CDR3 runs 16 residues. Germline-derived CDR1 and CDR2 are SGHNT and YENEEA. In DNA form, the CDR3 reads TGTGCCAGCAGCGCCACGGGGCCGGGAGACACAGACATGCAGTACTTC. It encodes CASSATGPGDTDMQYF.

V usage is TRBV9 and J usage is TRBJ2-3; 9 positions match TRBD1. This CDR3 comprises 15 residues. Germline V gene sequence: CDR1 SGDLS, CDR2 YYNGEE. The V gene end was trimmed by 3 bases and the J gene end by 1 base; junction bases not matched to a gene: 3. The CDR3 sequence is CASSAGQGGTDTQYF. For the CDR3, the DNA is TGTGCCAGCAGCGCGGGACAGGGTGGCACAGATACGCAGTATTTT.

The CDR3 DNA reads TGTGCCAGCAGCCGAGGACTCAGCGGGTTGGAACGCCAAGAGACCCAGTATTTT. It specifies CASSRGLSGLERQETQYF. The V and J genes are TRBV7-8 and TRBJ2-5; tentative D call: TRBD2 (6 bases). The end of the DNA fits TRBJ2-3 better, so the J call may be wrong. CDR1 and CDR2 (germline): SGHVS, FQNEAQ. This CDR3 contains 18 residues.

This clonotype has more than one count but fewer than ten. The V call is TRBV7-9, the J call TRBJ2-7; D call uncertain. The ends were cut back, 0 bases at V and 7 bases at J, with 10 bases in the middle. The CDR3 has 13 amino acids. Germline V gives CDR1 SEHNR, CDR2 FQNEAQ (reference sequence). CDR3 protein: CASSLASDPEQYF. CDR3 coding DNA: TGTGCCAGCAGCTTAGCGAGTGACCCGGAGCAGTACTTC. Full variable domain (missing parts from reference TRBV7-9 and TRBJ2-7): DTGVSQNPRHKITKRGQNVTFRCDPISEHNRLYWYRQTLGQGPEFLTYFQNEAQLEKSRLLSDRFSAERPKGSFSTLEIQRTEQGDSAMYLCASSLASDPEQYFGPGTRLTVT.

The CDR3 protein is CASSFIPAGRVKNTQYF. The CDR3 DNA reads TGTGCCAGCAGCTTCATACCGGCGGGCCGGGTCAAAAACACCCAGTACTTC. The chain joins TRBV7-3 to TRBJ2-4; perhaps TRBD2 as D (5 bases). V was pared by 3 bases and J by 13 bases, with 28 bases between. Germline-derived CDR1 and CDR2 are SGHTA and FQGTGA. This CDR3 has 17 amino acids.

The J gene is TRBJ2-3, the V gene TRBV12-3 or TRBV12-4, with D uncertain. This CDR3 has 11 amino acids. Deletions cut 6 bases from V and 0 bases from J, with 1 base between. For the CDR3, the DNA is TGTGCCAGCAGCAGCACAGATACGCAGTATTTT. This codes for CASSSTDTQYF.

The CDR3 DNA reads TGTGCCAGCAGCGTAATCGGTGCGGGAGGTCGAAAAGGTACGCAGTATTTT. It codes for CASSVIGAGGRKGTQYF. The rearrangement joins TRBV7-2 to TRBJ2-3, with 8 bases identical to TRBD2. This CDR3 contains 17 residues. V shed 5 bases, J shed 8 bases, and the junction held 18 bases outside the gene matches. Germline assignment: CDR1 SGHTA and CDR2 FQGNSA.

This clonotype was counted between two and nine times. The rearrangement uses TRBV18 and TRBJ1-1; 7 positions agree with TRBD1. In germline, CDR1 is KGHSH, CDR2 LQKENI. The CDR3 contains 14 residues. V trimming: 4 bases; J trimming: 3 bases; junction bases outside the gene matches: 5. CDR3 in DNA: TGTGCCAGCTCACAGGGGGCGCAGGACACTGAAGCTTTCTTT. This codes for CASSQGAQDTEAFF.

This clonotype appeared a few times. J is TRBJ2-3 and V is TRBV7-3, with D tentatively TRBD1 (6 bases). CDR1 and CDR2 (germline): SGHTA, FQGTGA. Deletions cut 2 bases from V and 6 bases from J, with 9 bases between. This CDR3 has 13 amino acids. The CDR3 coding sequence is TGTGCCAGCAGCTTACAAGGGGGTGATACGCAGTATTTT. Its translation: CASSLQGGDTQYF.

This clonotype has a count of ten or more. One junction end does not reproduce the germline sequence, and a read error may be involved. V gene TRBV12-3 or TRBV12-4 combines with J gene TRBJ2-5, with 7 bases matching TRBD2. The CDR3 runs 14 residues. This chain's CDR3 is CASSSQRGKESQYF. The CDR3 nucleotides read TGTGCCAGCAGTTCGCAGCGGGGAAAAGAGAGCCAGTACTTC.

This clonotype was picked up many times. The CDR3 sequence is CASRETRGGGTQYF. Written as DNA, the CDR3 is TGTGCCAGCAGGGAGACCCGGGGCGGAGGAACGCAGTATTTT. V is TRBV11-2 and J is TRBJ2-3; D assignment may be TRBD1 or TRBD2 (5 bases each). The ends were cut back, 6 bases at V and 9 bases at J, with 19 bases in the middle. This CDR3 is 14 amino acids long. Germline-derived CDR1 and CDR2 are SGHAT and FQNNGV. Variable domain in full (rest from reference TRBV11-2 and TRBJ2-3): EAGVAQSPRYKIIEKRQSVAFWCNPISGHATLYWYQQILGQGPKLLIQFQNNGVVDDSQLPKDRFSAERLKGVDSTLKIQPAKLEDSAVYLCASRETRGGGTQYFGPGTRLTVL.

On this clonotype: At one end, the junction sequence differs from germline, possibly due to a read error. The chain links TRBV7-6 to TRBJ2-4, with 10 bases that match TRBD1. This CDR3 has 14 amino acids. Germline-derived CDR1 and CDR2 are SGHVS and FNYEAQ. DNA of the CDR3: TGTGCCAGCAGCGTAGACAGGGGGCGAGATATTCAGTATTTC. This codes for CASSVDRGRDIQYF.